The present T cell receptor (beta chain) was sequenced within a study of blood T cell repertoires in COVID-19. Turning to the study itself: Acute-phase and convalescent COVID-19 samples originated in the United States, Italy and Spain. The analysed material was cDNA or gDNA that came from T cells, B-cell-depleted T cells, or PBMCs.

Authors' methods: Amplification of reference gene primers was used by the study to estimate nucleated cell counts. Method: immunoSEQ multiplex PCR; TCRdb's copy keeps in-frame clones and lacks some. V, J and clone size were drawn from that table, and D and trimming were deduced from the DNA. The table records about 120,000 clones, around nine tenths of them present only once. V was cut by 3 bases and J by 4 bases, with 19 bases left in between. The CDR3 has 16 amino acids. Germline V lookup: CDR1 LNHNV, CDR2 YYDKDF (reference sequence). The V and J genes are TRBV15 and TRBJ2-7, with D tentatively TRBD1 (7 bases). The clonotype originates from a woman between 45 and 60 years old with acute or convalescent COVID-19. The specimen sequenced was peripheral blood. The CDR3 DNA reads as TGTGCCACCAGCAGTCTTGGGGTGACAGGGAGGTACGAGCAGTACTTC. Translating gives CATSSLGVTGRYEQYF.